This T cell receptor (beta chain) was found in a study of metastatic and nonmetastatic thyroid tumors. Study details: Blood and tumor or nodule tissue repertoires from malignant and benign thyroid patients were compared.

TCRdb recomputed clones from the PCR reads via MiXCR. The sample yields approximately 24,000 clones, under 25% seen once. V gave up 3 bases and J gave up 0 bases, with 9 bases separating them. This CDR3 region has 14 residues. Germline V CDR1 and CDR2: SGHRS, YFSETQ. Thyroid surgery had not been preceded by any treatment in any patient. Overall study results and limits: Significantly greater TCR beta diversity was reportedly found in malignant thyroid tumors than in benign nodules (in blood and tumor).

A word on this clone: No antigen is known for it.

This clonotype originated in a male donor with papillary thyroid cancer or a benign thyroid nodule (not recorded which). Some clones in this sample may be carry-over from other donors' samples. J is TRBJ1-1 and V is TRBV5-1; perhaps TRBD1 as D (5 bases). Input material: blood. Here the CDR3 DNA reads TGCGCCAGCAGCTGGGGACGGTTGAACACTGAAGCTTTCTTT. This codes for CASSWGRLNTEAFF.